These 20 T cell receptor beta chains came from one sample sequenced in a study of technical replicates of blood from a handful of donors. Libraries were prepared by immunoSEQ multiplex PCR; TCRdb keeps only in-frame clonotypes and omits some of them. The sample has over 70,000 clones; just under 97% are singletons. The sample taken for sequencing was T cells isolated from PBMCs. All receptors come from a human donor in good health.

The chain has TRBV10-2 and TRBJ2-5; D not certain. Germline CDR1 WSHSY, CDR2 SAAADI. CDR3 size: 12 residues. V was clipped by 8 bases and J by 5 bases, with 12 bases between them. In DNA, the CDR3 is TGCGCCAGCTCCTCCAACGGGGAGACCCAGTACTTC. Amino acids: CASSSNGETQYF.

The J gene is TRBJ2-3, the V gene TRBV7-3; 9 bases map to TRBD1. V shed 4 bases, J shed 3 bases, and the junction held 14 bases outside the gene matches. The CDR3 spans 18 residues. Germline-derived CDR1 and CDR2 are SGHTA and FQGTGA. The DNA for the CDR3 is TGTGCCAGCAGCTACACCCGGCGGGGGACAGGGTTGACAGATACGCAGTATTTT. It yields the protein CASSYTRRGTGLTDTQYF.

The gene calls are TRBV5-1 and TRBJ2-2; 9 nucleotides line up with TRBD1. V shed 4 bases, J shed 4 bases, and the junction held 8 bases outside the gene matches. This CDR3 contains 16 residues. Germline CDR1 reads SGHRS; CDR2 reads YFSETQ. The DNA of the CDR3 is TGCGCCAGCAGCCTCGGGACAGGGACCAGCACCGGGGAGCTGTTTTTT. Translating gives CASSLGTGTSTGELFF.

This chain connects TRBV6-5 to TRBJ2-7; a possible D gene is TRBD1 (7 bases). CDR3 length: 15 amino acids. Trimming took off 6 bases at V and 3 bases at J, with 18 bases between the two ends. Germline-derived CDR1 and CDR2 are MNHEY and SVGAGI. This CDR3 is CASSPRDSLRYEQYF. In nucleotides, the CDR3 is TGTGCCAGCAGCCCGCGGGACAGCCTTCGCTACGAGCAGTACTTC.

The chain uses TRBV4-2 and TRBJ2-1, with 8 nucleotides matching TRBD2. CDR1 and CDR2 (germline): LGHNA, YNFKEQ. The V and J ends lost 0 bases and 6 bases, in that order; junction bases with no gene match: 7. This CDR3 is 16 amino acids long. CDR3: CASSQEFAGGGNEQFF. CDR3 coding DNA: TGTGCCAGCAGCCAAGAATTCGCGGGAGGCGGCAATGAGCAGTTCTTC.

The V gene is TRBV30, the J gene TRBJ1-2, with D possibly being TRBD1 (6 bases). Trimming stripped 1 base from V and 8 bases from J, with 23 bases between. Germline assignment: CDR1 GTSNPN and CDR2 SVGIG (reference sequence). The CDR3 has 16 residues. For the CDR3, the DNA is TGTGCCTGGAGTGCCGAAACAGGGACGGGTCGTTGGGGCTACACCTTC. It is translated as CAWSAETGTGRWGYTF.

The rearrangement joins TRBV6-4 to TRBJ2-7; 9 bases align to TRBD1. Germline trimming cut 10 bases from V and 6 bases from J; bases unmatched to any gene: 13. Germline V gene data show CDR1 as MRHNA and CDR2 as SNTAGT. The CDR3 is 14 residues long. The CDR3, as DNA: TGTGCCACCTTAATCCGGGACAGGGTGCGCGAGCAGTACTTC. The encoded protein is CATLIRDRVREQYF.

The chain links TRBV5-1 to TRBJ1-5, with a weak D call TRBD1 (5 bases). Trimming removed 0 bases at V and 0 bases at J, with 7 bases between. The V gene's germline CDR1 is SGHRS and CDR2 YFSETQ. The CDR3 has 15 residues. The CDR3 region is CASSLEGNSNQPQHF. CDR3 nucleotide sequence: TGCGCCAGCAGCTTGGAGGGGAATAGCAATCAGCCCCAGCATTTT. The whole variable domain, remainder taken from reference TRBV5-1 and TRBJ1-5, is KAGVTQTPRYLIKTRGQQVTLSCSPISGHRSVSWYQQTPGQGLQFLFEYFSETQRNKGNFPGRFSGRQFSNSRSEMNVSTLELGDSALYLCASSLEGNSNQPQHFGDGTRLSIL.

The rearrangement uses TRBV7-2 and TRBJ2-7, with no clear D. CDR1 SGHTA and CDR2 FQGNSA come from the germline V gene. V was pared by 1 base and J by 2 bases, with 12 bases between. The CDR3 spans 15 residues. The CDR3 here is CASSLGPGSAYEQYF. CDR3 coding DNA: TGTGCCAGCAGCTTAGGTCCGGGTTCGGCCTACGAGCAGTACTTC. The full variable domain, with the rest looked up from reference TRBV7-2 and TRBJ2-7, is GAGVSQSPSNKVTEKGKDVELRCDPISGHTALYWYRQSLGQGLEFLIYFQGNSAPDKSGLPSDRFSAERTGGSVSTLTIQRTQQEDSAVYLCASSLGPGSAYEQYFGPGTRLTVT.

This clone came up once. The chain uses TRBV5-1 and TRBJ2-5; the match to TRBD2 covers 7 bases. Germline V gene lookup returns CDR1 SGHRS and CDR2 YFSETQ. V was clipped by 6 bases and J by 2 bases; unmatched bases: 10. The CDR3 is 15 amino acids. In DNA form, the CDR3 reads TGCGCCAGCAACTACGGGACTACGGATCAAGAGACCCAGTACTTC. Protein sequence: CASNYGTTDQETQYF. The complete variable domain, with remaining parts taken from reference TRBV5-1 and TRBJ2-5, reads KAGVTQTPRYLIKTRGQQVTLSCSPISGHRSVSWYQQTPGQGLQFLFEYFSETQRNKGNFPGRFSGRQFSNSRSEMNVSTLELGDSALYLCASNYGTTDQETQYFGPGTRLLVL.

The chain carries TRBV6-5 and TRBJ2-3; D gene uncertain. This CDR3 comprises 15 residues. Trimming shortened V by 6 bases and J by 4 bases, and 17 bases separated the two germline ends. CDR1 and CDR2 from the germline V gene are MNHEY and SVGAGI. The CDR3 is CASRVSRFGADTQYF. The CDR3 DNA reads as TGTGCCAGCAGAGTCTCTCGGTTTGGAGCAGATACGCAGTATTTT.

J is TRBJ2-3 and V is TRBV5-4; tentatively, D is TRBD2 (5 bases). Germline-derived CDR1 and CDR2 are SGHNT and YYREEE (reference sequence). Deletions cut 0 bases from V and 7 bases from J, with 9 bases between. This CDR3 region has 13 residues. Written as DNA, the CDR3 is TGTGCCAGCAGCTTGGTTCGGGGAAATACGCAGTATTTT. This gives the protein CASSLVRGNTQYF.

As concerns this clone: Since no conserved phenylalanine or tryptophan closes the CDR3, a read error is the likely cause. V usage is TRBV5-4 and J usage is TRBJ2-7, with TRBD1 matching 9 bases. CDR3 length equals 16 residues. CDR1 is SGHNT, CDR2 YYREEE, per germline (reference sequence). V shed 4 bases, J shed 2 bases, and the junction held 10 bases outside the gene matches. The CDR3 is CASSPRGQGDPYEQYL. CDR3 in DNA: TGTGCCAGCAGCCCACGGGGACAGGGAGATCCCTACGAGCAGTACCTC.

This chain joins TRBV19 and TRBJ2-2; TRBD1 is a possible D gene (6 bases). CDR3 length: 17 residues. Per germline, CDR1 LNHDA and CDR2 SQIVND (reference sequence). The V end lost 3 bases, the J end lost 2 bases, and 16 bases lay between the germline ends. This CDR3 reads CASSIGSGDRNTGELFF. The CDR3 DNA reads as TGTGCCAGTAGTATTGGATCAGGGGACCGTAACACCGGGGAGCTGTTTTTT.

In its sample, this clone was seen once. This chain joins TRBV2 and TRBJ1-2; no clear D gene. Trimming removed 6 bases from V and 1 base from J, with 6 bases in between. The length of the CDR3 is 12 residues. Germline-derived CDR1 and CDR2 are SNHLY and FYNNEI. CDR3 sequence (DNA): TGTGCCAGCAGGGGAGATAACTATGGCTACACCTTC. This translates into CASRGDNYGYTF.

The chain is built from TRBV6-5 and TRBJ2-5; TRBD2 agrees at 10 bases. The germline V gene encodes CDR1 MNHEY and CDR2 SVGAGI. The CDR3 is 15 amino acids. Trimming at V came to 7 bases and at J to 7 bases, leaving 12 bases not matched to a gene. The CDR3 reads CASMAPRLAGSTQYF. For the CDR3, the DNA is TGTGCCAGCATGGCCCCGAGACTAGCGGGTTCGACCCAGTACTTC.

The CDR3 here is CASSLIPGQGLSREAFF. CDR3 nucleotide sequence: TGTGCCAGCAGCTTGATTCCGGGACAGGGTCTAAGCCGGGAAGCTTTCTTT. The gene calls are TRBV7-9 and TRBJ1-1; 9 bases agree with TRBD1. CDR1 and CDR2 from the germline V gene are SEHNR and FQNEAQ (reference sequence). The CDR3 covers 17 residues. J was trimmed by 8 bases and V by 3 bases; bases with no gene match: 16.

This sequence joins TRBV9 and TRBJ2-1; D may be TRBD2 (5 bases). The length of the CDR3 is 15 residues. The germline V and J ends were trimmed by 0 bases and 5 bases, with 12 bases remaining between them. Per the germline V gene, CDR1 is SGDLS and CDR2 is YYNGEE. The CDR3 bases are TGTGCCAGCAGCGTAGTCAGCGGCAGACACAATGAGCAGTTCTTC. Translated, it gives CASSVVSGRHNEQFF. The full variable domain, completed using reference TRBV9 and TRBJ2-1, is DSGVTQTPKHLITATGQRVTLRCSPRSGDLSVYWYQQSLDQGLQFLIQYYNGEERAKGNILERFSAQQFPDLHSELNLSSLELGDSALYFCASSVVSGRHNEQFFGPGTRLTVL.

This chain links TRBV6-5 with TRBJ2-7; no reliable D call. CDR1 is MNHEY and CDR2 is SVGAGI in the germline V gene. Trimming cost V 0 bases and J 2 bases, with 11 bases left between them. The CDR3 totals 15 residues. The CDR3 here is CASSYSDSSAYEQYF. The CDR3, as DNA: TGTGCCAGCAGTTACTCAGATTCTTCAGCCTACGAGCAGTACTTC.

Written as DNA, the CDR3 is TGTGCCAGCAGCGTAGTTCATACGCCTAAAAATGAGCAGTTCTTC. This codes for CASSVVHTPKNEQFF. The chain employs TRBV9 and TRBJ2-1, with D unresolved. The CDR3 runs to 15 residues. Trimming took off 0 bases at V and 7 bases at J, with 14 bases between the two ends. The germline V gene has CDR1 SGDLS and CDR2 YYNGEE.